The present TCR beta chain was sequenced within a study of cytomegalovirus exposure and HLA in healthy donors. Study conclusions and caveats: Cytomegalovirus association was listed for about 150 TCR beta chains. Later on, a genetic analysis was performed. It linked a missense variant in DCLRE1C with V- and J-gene trimming of TCR beta.

PCR primers comprised 60 Vbeta and 13 Jbeta primers. Authors' analysis steps: The count from a later analysis was some 76 million unique TCR beta chains, roughly 11 million of them shared. The protocol was immunoSEQ multiplex PCR, while the TCRdb copy is restricted to in-frame clones and leaves out a portion. V and J calls and clone size are as listed in that table; D and trimming were resolved from the DNA. The data contain roughly 150,000 clones, 60% to 80% of them singletons. Points on this clone: Its cognate antigen is unknown.

The V gene's germline CDR1 is SGHNT and CDR2 YYREEE (reference sequence). This CDR3 has 15 residues. V was trimmed by 1 base and J by 0 bases, leaving 10 bases between them. The V and J genes are TRBV5-4 and TRBJ1-2; the D is unclear. Sequences were obtained from PBMCs. The receptor's source is a man between 18 and 35 years old in good health and CMV-seropositive. The DNA for the CDR3 is TGTGCCAGCAGCTTGATCGGCGGATCTAACTATGGCTACACCTTC. The encoded protein is CASSLIGGSNYGYTF.